The clone carrying this T cell receptor (beta chain) was seen just once. Germline V gives CDR1 SGHTA, CDR2 FQGNSA. The CDR3 covers 15 residues. The V end lost 0 bases, the J end lost 2 bases, and 8 bases lay between the germline ends. The record originates from a study of OX40 agonist ivuxolimab in advanced cancers. The table came from immunoSEQ multiplex PCR; TCRdb's copy has only in-frame clones and leaves some out. The sample shows some 81,000 clones, 86% of them seen only once. The V call is TRBV7-2, the J call TRBJ2-1; D might be TRBD1 (5 bases). The sequence came from an adult with an advanced solid tumor such as melanoma, head and neck, liver or kidney cancer. This specimen consisted of CD4+ or CD8+ T cells sorted from blood, obtained in a trial of the OX40 agonist ivuxolimab. CDR3 sequence reads: CASSLALGPYNEQFF. The DNA of the CDR3 is TGTGCCAGCAGCTTAGCCCTGGGGCCCTACAATGAGCAGTTCTTC. Using reference TRBV7-2 and TRBJ2-1 for the parts outside the CDR3, the full variable domain is GAGVSQSPSNKVTEKGKDVELRCDPISGHTALYWYRQSLGQGLEFLIYFQGNSAPDKSGLPSDRFSAERTGGSVSTLTIQRTQQEDSAVYLCASSLALGPYNEQFFGPGTRLTVL.